This is a list of T cell receptor beta chains from one sample in a study of cytomegalovirus exposure and HLA in healthy donors. Produced via immunoSEQ multiplex PCR; TCRdb's table is partial and in-frame only. The data show about 160,000 clones, 77% seen once. Sequencing was performed on PBMCs. These TCRs come from a woman in her twenties or thirties in good health and CMV-seronegative. Both conserved end residues are part of each CDR3. The order of the fields is V gene, CDR3 length, D gene, clone size, J gene, CDR3 protein, CDR3 DNA. A D gene is named only where the DNA matches it firmly. Clone size is stated in some rows and not others, as once, few, many or a class when expanded.

V: TRBV7-3; length: 14; D: TRBD1; size: few; J: TRBJ1-1; CDR3: CASSLGTGNTEAFF; DNA: TGTGCCAGCAGCTTAGGGACAGGGAACACTGAAGCTTTCTTT
V: TRBV29-1; length: 13; D: NA; size: NA; J: TRBJ1-3; CDR3: CSVDQGTGNTIYF; DNA: TGCAGCGTTGATCAGGGGACTGGAAACACCATATATTTT
V: TRBV7-9; length: 17; D: TRBD2; size: NA; J: TRBJ2-3; CDR3: CASSQRLAGGKRDTQYF; DNA: TGTGCCAGCAGCCAAAGACTAGCGGGAGGAAAAAGGGATACGCAGTATTTT
V: TRBV5-6; length: 14; D: NA; size: few; J: TRBJ2-7; CDR3: CASSLVASSYEQYF; DNA: TGTGCCAGCAGCTTGGTTGCGTCTTCCTACGAGCAGTACTTC
V: TRBV4-2; length: 18; D: TRBD2; size: NA; J: TRBJ2-1; CDR3: CASSQDPGLAGEGNEQFF; DNA: TGTGCCAGCAGCCAAGATCCAGGACTAGCGGGAGAAGGCAATGAGCAGTTCTTC
V: TRBV29-1; length: 14; D: NA; size: NA; J: TRBJ1-2; CDR3: CSVDNPRYANGYTF; DNA: TGCAGCGTTGACAACCCCAGGTACGCGAATGGCTACACCTTC
V: TRBV5-6; length: 14; D: NA; size: NA; J: TRBJ2-2; CDR3: CASSLWSGVGELFF; DNA: TGTGCCAGCAGCTTGTGGTCAGGGGTCGGGGAGCTGTTTTTT
V: TRBV4-1; length: 20; D: TRBD2; size: NA; J: TRBJ2-1; CDR3: CASSQVASGGLAGAYNEQFF; DNA: TGCGCCAGCAGCCAAGTCGCCTCAGGGGGACTAGCGGGAGCCTACAATGAGCAGTTCTTC
V: TRBV4-2; length: 15; D: TRBD1; size: few; J: TRBJ2-7; CDR3: CASSLPGQGGYEQYF; DNA: TGTGCCAGCAGCTTACCGGGACAGGGTGGGTACGAGCAGTACTTC
V: TRBV7-7; length: 13; D: TRBD1; size: few; J: TRBJ2-2; CDR3: CASRQGNTGELFF; DNA: TGTGCTAGCCGACAGGGAAACACCGGGGAGCTGTTTTTT
V: TRBV2; length: 14; D: TRBD1; size: NA; J: TRBJ1-2; CDR3: CASKPGQGEIGYTF; DNA: TGTGCCAGCAAACCGGGACAGGGGGAAATCGGCTACACCTTC
V: TRBV29-1; length: 17; D: TRBD2; size: NA; J: TRBJ2-1; CDR3: CSVEDPLAGVRGAEQFF; DNA: TGCAGCGTTGAAGATCCGCTAGCGGGAGTAAGGGGTGCCGAGCAGTTCTTC
V: TRBV18; length: 15; D: TRBD2; size: NA; J: TRBJ2-5; CDR3: CASSRGTTDQETQYF; DNA: TGTGCCAGCTCACGCGGGACTACGGACCAAGAGACCCAGTACTTC
V: TRBV28; length: 13; D: TRBD1; size: once; J: TRBJ1-2; CDR3: CASSRGGAGGYPF; DNA: TGTGCCAGCAGCCGAGGGGGCGCGGGGGGCTACCCCTTC